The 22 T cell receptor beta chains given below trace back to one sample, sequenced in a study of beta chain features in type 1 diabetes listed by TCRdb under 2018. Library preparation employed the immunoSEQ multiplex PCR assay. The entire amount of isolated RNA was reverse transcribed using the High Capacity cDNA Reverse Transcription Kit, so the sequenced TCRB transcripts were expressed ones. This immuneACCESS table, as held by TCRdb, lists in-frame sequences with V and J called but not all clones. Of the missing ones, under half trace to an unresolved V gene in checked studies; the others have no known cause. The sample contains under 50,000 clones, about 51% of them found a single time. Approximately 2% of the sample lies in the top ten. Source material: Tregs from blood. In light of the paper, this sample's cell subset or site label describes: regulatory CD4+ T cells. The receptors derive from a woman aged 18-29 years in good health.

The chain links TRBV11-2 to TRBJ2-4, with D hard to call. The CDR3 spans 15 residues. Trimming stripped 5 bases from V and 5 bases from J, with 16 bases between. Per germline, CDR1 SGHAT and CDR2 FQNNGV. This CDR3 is CASSLNPVQENIQYF. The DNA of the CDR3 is TGTGCCAGCAGCCTAAACCCGGTCCAGGAAAACATTCAGTACTTC.

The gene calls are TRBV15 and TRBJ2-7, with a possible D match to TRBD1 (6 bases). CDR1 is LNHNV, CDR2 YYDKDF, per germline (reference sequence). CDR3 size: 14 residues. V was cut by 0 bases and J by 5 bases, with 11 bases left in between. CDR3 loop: CATSREARGNEQYF. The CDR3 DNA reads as TGTGCCACCAGCAGAGAAGCCAGGGGAAACGAGCAGTACTTC.

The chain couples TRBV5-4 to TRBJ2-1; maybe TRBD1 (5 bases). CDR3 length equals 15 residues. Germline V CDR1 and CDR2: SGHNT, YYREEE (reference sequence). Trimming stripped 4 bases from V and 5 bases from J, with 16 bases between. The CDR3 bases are TGTGCCAGCAGCCAGGACACCGGGTACAACAATGAGCAGTTCTTC. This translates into CASSQDTGYNNEQFF.

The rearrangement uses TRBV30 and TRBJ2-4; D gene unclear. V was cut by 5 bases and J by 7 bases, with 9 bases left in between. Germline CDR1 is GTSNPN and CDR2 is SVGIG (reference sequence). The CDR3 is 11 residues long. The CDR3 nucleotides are TGTGCCTGGGCCTCCGGGAACATTCAGTACTTC. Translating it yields CAWASGNIQYF.

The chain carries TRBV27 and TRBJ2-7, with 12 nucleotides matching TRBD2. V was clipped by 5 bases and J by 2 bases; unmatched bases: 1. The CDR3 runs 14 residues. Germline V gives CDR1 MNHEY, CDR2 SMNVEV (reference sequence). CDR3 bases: TGTGCCAGCAGTCGGACTAGCGGGGCCTACGAGCAGTACTTC. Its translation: CASSRTSGAYEQYF.

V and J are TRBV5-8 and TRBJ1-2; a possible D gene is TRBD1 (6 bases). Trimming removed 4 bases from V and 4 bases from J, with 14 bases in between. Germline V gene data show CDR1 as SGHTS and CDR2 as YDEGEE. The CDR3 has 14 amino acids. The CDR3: CASSRETGPYGYTF. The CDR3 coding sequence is TGTGCCAGCAGCCGGGAAACAGGGCCCTATGGCTACACCTTC.

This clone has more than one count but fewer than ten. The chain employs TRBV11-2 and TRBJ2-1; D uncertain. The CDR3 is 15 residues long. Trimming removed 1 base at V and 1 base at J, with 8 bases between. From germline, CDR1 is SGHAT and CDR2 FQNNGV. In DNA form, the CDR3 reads TGTGCCAGCAGCTTAGGAGCCGGGTCCTACAATGAGCAGTTCTTC. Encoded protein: CASSLGAGSYNEQFF.

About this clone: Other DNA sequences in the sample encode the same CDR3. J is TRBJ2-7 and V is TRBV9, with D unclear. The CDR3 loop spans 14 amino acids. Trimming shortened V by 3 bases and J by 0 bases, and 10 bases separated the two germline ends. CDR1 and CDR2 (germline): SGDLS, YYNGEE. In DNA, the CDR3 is TGTGCCAGCAGCGCGACTCCATACTCCTACGAGCAGTACTTC. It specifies CASSATPYSYEQYF.

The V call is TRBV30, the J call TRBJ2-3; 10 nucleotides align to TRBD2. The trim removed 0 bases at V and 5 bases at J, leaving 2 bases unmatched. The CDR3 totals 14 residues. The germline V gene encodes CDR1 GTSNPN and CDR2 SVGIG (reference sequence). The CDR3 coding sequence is TGTGCCTGGAGTGTCGTAGCGGGAGGAGATACGCAGTATTTT. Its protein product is CAWSVVAGGDTQYF.

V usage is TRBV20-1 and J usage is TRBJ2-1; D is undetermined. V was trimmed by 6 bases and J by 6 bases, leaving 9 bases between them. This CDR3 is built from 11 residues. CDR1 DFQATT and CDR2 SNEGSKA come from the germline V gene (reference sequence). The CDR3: CSAPGPNEQFF. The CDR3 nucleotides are TGCAGTGCACCGGGTCCCAATGAGCAGTTCTTC.

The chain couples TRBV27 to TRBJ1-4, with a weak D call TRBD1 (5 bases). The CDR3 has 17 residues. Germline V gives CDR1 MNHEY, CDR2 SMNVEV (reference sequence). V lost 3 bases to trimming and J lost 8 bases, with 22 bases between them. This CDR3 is CASSLRGDSRRGEKLFF. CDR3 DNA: TGTGCCAGCAGTTTGCGGGGGGACTCCAGACGGGGGGAAAAACTGTTTTTT. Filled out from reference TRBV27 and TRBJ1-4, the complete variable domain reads EAQVTQNPRYLITVTGKKLTVTCSQNMNHEYMSWYRQDPGLGLRQIYYSMNVEVTDKGDVPEGYKVSRKEKRNFPLILESPSPNQTSLYFCASSLRGDSRRGEKLFFGSGTQLSVL.

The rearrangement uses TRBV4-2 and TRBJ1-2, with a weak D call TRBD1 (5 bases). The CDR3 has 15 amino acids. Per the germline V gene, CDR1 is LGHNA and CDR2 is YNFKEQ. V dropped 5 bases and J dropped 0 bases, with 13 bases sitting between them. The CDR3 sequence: CASSLEGKANYGYTF. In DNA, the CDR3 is TGTGCCAGCAGCTTGGAGGGGAAAGCTAACTATGGCTACACCTTC.

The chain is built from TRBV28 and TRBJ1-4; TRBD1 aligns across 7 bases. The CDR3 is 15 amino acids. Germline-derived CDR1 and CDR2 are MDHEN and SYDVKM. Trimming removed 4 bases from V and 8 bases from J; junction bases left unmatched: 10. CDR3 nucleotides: TGTGCCAGCAGTTCACAAGGGGGCGAAAGAGAAAAACTGTTTTTT. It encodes CASSSQGGEREKLFF.

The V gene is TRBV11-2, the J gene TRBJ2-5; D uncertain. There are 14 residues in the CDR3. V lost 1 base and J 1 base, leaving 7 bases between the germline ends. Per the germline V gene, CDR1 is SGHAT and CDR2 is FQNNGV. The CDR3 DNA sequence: TGTGCCAGCAGCTTAGCAGGTCTCCAAGAGACCCAGTACTTC. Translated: CASSLAGLQETQYF. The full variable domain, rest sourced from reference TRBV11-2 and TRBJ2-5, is EAGVAQSPRYKIIEKRQSVAFWCNPISGHATLYWYQQILGQGPKLLIQFQNNGVVDDSQLPKDRFSAERLKGVDSTLKIQPAKLEDSAVYLCASSLAGLQETQYFGPGTRLLVL.

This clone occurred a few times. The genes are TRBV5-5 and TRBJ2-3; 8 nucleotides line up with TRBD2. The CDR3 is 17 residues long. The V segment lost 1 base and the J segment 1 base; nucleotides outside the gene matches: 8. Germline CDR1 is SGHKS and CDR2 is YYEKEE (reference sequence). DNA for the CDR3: TGTGCCAGCAGCTTGAGGGTAGCGGGATTTGGCACAGATACGCAGTATTTT. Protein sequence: CASSLRVAGFGTDTQYF.

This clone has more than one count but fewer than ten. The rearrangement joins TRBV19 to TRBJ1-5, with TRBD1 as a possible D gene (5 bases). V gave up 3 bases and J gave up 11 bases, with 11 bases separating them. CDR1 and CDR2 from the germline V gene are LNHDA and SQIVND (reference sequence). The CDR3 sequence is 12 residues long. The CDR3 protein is CASSIAPGAQHF. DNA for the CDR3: TGTGCCAGTAGTATCGCCCCGGGGGCCCAGCATTTT.

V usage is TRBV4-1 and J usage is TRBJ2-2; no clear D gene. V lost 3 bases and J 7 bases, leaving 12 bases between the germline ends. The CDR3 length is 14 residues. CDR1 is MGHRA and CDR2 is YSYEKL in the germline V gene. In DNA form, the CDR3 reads TGCGCCAGCAGCCAGGCTAGTGTAAACGGGGAGCTGTTTTTT. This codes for CASSQASVNGELFF.

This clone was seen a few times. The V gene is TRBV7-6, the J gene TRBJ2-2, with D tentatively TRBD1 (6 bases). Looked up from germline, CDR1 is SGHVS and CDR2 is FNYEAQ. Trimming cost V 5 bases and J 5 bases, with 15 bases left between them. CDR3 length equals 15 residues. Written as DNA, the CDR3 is TGTGCCAGCAGCCCCCGACAGGACGTGACCGGGGAGCTGTTTTTT. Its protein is CASSPRQDVTGELFF.

The CDR3: CASSYSRRGEQYF. CDR3 sequence (DNA): TGTGCCAGCAGTTACTCACGTCGAGGCGAGCAGTACTTC. J is TRBJ2-7 and V is TRBV6-5, with D uncertain. Trimming shortened V by 0 bases and J by 6 bases, and 9 bases separated the two germline ends. The CDR3 spans 13 residues. The germline gives CDR1 MNHEY, CDR2 SVGAGI.

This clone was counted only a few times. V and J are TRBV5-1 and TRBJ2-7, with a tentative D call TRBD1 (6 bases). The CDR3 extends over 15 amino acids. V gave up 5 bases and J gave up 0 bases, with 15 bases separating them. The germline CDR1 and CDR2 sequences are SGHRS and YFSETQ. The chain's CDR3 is CASRKGQPGSYEQYF. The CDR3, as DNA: TGCGCCAGCAGGAAAGGACAGCCAGGCTCCTACGAGCAGTACTTC.

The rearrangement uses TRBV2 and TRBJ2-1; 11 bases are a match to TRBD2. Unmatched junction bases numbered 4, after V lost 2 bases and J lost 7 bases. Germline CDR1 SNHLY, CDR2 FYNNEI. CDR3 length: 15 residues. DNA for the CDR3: TGTGCCAGCAGTGAAAATAGCGGGAGGGGGAATGAGCAGTTCTTC. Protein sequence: CASSENSGRGNEQFF.

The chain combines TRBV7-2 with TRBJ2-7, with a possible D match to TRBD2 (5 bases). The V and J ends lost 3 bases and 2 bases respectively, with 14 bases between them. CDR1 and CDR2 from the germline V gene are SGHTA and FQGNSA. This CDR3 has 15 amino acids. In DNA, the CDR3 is TGTGCCAGCAGCTTCACGTGGACGGGAACCTACGAGCAGTACTTC. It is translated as CASSFTWTGTYEQYF.